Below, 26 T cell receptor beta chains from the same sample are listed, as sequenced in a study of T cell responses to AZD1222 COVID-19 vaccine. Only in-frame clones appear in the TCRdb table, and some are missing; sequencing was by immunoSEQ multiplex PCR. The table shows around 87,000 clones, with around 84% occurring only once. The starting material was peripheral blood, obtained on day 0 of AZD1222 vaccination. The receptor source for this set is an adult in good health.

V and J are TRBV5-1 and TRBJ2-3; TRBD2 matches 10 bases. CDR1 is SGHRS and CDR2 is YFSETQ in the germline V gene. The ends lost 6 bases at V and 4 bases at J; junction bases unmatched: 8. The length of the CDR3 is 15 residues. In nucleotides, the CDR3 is TGCGCCAGCAACCTAAGAGCGGGAGGGCCAGATACGCAGTATTTT. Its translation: CASNLRAGGPDTQYF.

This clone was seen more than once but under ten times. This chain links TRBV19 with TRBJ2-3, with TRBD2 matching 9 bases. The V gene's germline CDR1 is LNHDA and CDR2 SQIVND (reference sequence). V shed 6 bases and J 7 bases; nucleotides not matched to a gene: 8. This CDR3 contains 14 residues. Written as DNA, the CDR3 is TGTGCCAGTAGCTCAGCGGGGGGCTTGAATACGCAGTATTTT. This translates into CASSSAGGLNTQYF.

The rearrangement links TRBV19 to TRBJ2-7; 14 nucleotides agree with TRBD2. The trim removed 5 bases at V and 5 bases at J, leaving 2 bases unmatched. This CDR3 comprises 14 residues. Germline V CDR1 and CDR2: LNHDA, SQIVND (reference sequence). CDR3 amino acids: CASSVGLAGDEQYF. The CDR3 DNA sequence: TGTGCCAGTAGTGTGGGACTAGCGGGAGACGAGCAGTACTTC.

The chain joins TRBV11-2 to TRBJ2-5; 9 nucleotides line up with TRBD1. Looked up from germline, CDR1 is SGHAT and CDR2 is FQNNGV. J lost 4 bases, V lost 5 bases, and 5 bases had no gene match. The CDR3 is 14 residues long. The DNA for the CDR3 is TGTGCCAGCAGCCCGGACAGGGGCGGAGAGACCCAGTACTTC. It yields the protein CASSPDRGGETQYF. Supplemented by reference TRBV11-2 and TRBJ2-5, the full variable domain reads EAGVAQSPRYKIIEKRQSVAFWCNPISGHATLYWYQQILGQGPKLLIQFQNNGVVDDSQLPKDRFSAERLKGVDSTLKIQPAKLEDSAVYLCASSPDRGGETQYFGPGTRLLVL.

CDR3 DNA: TGCAGCGTTGGGCGGACAGGGGGCGATGAGCAGTTCTTC. Translation gives CSVGRTGGDEQFF. The chain recombines TRBV29-1 with TRBJ2-1; 11 bases are a match to TRBD1. The CDR3 contains 13 residues. Germline lookup yields CDR1 SQVTM and CDR2 ANQGSEA. V lost 4 bases and J lost 8; bases outside the gene matches: 4.

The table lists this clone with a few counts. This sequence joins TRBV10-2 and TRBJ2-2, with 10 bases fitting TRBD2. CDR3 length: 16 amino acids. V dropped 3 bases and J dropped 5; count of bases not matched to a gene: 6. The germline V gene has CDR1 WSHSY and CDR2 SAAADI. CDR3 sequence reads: CASSESLAGRTGELFF. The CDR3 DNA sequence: TGCGCCAGCAGTGAATCACTAGCGGGGAGAACCGGGGAGCTGTTTTTT.

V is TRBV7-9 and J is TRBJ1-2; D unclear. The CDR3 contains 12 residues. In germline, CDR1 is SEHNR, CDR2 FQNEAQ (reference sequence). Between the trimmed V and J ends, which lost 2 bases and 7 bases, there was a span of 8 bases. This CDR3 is CASSLTGSGYTF. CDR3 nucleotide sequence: TGTGCCAGCAGCTTAACTGGGTCTGGCTACACCTTC.

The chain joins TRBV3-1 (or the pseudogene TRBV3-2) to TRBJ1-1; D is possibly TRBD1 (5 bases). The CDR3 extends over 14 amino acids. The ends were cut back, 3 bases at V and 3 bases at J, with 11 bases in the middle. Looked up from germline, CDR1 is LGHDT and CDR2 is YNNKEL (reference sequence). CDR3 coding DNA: TGTGCCAGCAGCCAGGGGGTGGGGGACACTGAAGCTTTCTTT. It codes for CASSQGVGDTEAFF.

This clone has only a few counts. For the CDR3, the DNA is TGTGCCAGCAGCCAAGTTAGATGGGGGCGCAGGACTGAAGCTTTCTTT. This codes for CASSQVRWGRRTEAFF. This chain links TRBV3-1 (or the pseudogene TRBV3-2) with TRBJ1-1; TRBD1 might be the D (6 bases). CDR3 length equals 16 residues. V shed 1 base and J shed 5 bases, with 17 bases lying between them. Looked up from germline, CDR1 is LGHDT and CDR2 is YNNKEL (reference sequence).

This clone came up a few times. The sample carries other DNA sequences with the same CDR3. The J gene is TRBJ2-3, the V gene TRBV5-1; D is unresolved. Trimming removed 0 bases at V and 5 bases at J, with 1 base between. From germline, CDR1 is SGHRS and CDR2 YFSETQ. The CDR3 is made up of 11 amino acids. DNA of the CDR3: TGCGCCAGCAGCTTGGGAGATACGCAGTATTTT. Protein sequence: CASSLGDTQYF.

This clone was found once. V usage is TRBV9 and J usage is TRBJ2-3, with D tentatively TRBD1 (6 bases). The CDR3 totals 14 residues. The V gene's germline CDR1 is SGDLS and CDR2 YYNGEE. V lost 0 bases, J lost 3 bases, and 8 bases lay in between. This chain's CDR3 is CASSVGRGTDTQYF. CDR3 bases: TGTGCCAGCAGCGTAGGCAGGGGAACAGATACGCAGTATTTT.

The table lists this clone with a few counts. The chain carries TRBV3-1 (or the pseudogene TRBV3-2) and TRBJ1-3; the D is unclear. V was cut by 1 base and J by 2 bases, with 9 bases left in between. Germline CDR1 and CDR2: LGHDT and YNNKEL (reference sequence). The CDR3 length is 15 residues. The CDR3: CASSQGAFPGNTIYF. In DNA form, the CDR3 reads TGTGCCAGCAGCCAAGGTGCCTTCCCTGGAAACACCATATATTTT.

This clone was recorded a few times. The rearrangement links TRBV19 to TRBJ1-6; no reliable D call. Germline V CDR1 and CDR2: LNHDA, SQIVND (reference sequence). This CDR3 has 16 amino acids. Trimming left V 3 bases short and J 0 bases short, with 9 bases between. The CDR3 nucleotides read TGTGCCAGTAGTATTACGAGGAGCTCCTATAATTCACCCCTCCACTTT. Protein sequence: CASSITRSSYNSPLHF.

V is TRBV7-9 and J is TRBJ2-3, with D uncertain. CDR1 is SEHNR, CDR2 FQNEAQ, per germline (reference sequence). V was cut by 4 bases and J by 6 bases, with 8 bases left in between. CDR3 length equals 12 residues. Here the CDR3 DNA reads TGTGCCAGCAGCTCCTCCTTGGATACGCAGTATTTT. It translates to CASSSSLDTQYF.

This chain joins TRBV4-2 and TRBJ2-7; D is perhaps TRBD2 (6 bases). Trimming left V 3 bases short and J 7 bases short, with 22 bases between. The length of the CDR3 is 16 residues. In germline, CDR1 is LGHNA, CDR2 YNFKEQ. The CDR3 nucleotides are TGTGCCAGCAGCCATGGTACCGGAGGGGAAGGGGAAGAGCAGTACTTC. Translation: CASSHGTGGEGEEQYF.

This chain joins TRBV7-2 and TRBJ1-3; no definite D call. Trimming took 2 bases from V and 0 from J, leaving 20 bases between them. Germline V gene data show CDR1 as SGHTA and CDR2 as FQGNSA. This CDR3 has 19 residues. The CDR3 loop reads CASSLLPPGSSISGNTIYF. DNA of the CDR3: TGTGCCAGCAGCTTACTTCCCCCAGGTAGTTCGATCTCTGGAAACACCATATATTTT. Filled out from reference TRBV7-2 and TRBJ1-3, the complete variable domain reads GAGVSQSPSNKVTEKGKDVELRCDPISGHTALYWYRQSLGQGLEFLIYFQGNSAPDKSGLPSDRFSAERTGGSVSTLTIQRTQQEDSAVYLCASSLLPPGSSISGNTIYFGEGSWLTVV.

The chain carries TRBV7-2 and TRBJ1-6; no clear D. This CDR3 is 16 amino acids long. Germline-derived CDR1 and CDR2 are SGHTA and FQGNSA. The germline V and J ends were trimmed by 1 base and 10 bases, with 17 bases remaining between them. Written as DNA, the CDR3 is TGTGCCAGCAGCTTAGAGGCAGGATATGCCAGATCACCCCTCCACTTT. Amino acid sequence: CASSLEAGYARSPLHF.

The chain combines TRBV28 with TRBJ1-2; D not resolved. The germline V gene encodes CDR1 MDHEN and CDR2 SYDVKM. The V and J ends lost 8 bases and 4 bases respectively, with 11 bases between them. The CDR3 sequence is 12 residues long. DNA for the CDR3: TGTGCCAGCTCGGAGAGGACCTATGGCTACACCTTC. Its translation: CASSERTYGYTF.

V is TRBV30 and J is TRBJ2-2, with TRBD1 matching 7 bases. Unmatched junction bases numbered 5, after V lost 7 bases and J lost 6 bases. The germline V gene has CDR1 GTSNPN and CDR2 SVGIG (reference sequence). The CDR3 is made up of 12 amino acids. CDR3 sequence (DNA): TGTGCCTTCAACAGGGGACCCGGGGAGCTGTTTTTT. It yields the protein CAFNRGPGELFF.

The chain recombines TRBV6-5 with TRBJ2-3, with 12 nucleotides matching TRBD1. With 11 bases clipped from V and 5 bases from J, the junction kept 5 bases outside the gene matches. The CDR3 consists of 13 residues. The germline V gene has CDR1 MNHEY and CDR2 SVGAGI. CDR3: CAAGDRGRDTQYF. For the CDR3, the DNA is TGTGCCGCCGGGGACAGGGGGCGAGATACGCAGTATTTT.

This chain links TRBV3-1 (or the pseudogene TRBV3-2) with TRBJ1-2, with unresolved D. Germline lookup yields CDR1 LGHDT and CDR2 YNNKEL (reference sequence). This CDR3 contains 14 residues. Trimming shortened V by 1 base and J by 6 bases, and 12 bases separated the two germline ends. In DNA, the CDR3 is TGTGCCAGCAGCCAAGCGGCGACTCGAGATGGCTACACCTTC. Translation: CASSQAATRDGYTF.

Here the CDR3 DNA reads TGTGCCAGCAGTTACTGGCGGGAGGACTACAATGAGCAGTTCTTC. Its translation: CASSYWREDYNEQFF. The chain recombines TRBV7-2 with TRBJ2-1; 8 nucleotides match TRBD2. J lost 3 bases, V lost 6 bases, and 7 bases had no gene match. The germline V gene encodes CDR1 SGHTA and CDR2 FQGNSA. This CDR3 spans 15 amino acids.

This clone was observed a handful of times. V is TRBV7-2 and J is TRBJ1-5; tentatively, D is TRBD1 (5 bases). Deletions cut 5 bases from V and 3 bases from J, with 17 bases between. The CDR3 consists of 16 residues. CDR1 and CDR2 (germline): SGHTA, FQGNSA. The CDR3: CASSPKRDGINQPQHF. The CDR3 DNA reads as TGTGCCAGCAGCCCGAAGAGGGACGGAATCAATCAGCCCCAGCATTTT.

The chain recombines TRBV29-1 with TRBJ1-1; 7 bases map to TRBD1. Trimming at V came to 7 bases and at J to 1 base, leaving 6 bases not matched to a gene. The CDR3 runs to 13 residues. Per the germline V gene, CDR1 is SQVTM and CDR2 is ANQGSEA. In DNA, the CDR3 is TGCAGCGCGAAGGGACAGCCGAACACTGAAGCTTTCTTT. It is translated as CSAKGQPNTEAFF.

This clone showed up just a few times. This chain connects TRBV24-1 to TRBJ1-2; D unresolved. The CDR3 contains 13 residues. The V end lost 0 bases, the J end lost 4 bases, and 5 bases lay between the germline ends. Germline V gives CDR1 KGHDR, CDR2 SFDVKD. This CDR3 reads CATSDLPSYGYTF. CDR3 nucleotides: TGTGCCACCAGTGATTTGCCCAGCTATGGCTACACCTTC.

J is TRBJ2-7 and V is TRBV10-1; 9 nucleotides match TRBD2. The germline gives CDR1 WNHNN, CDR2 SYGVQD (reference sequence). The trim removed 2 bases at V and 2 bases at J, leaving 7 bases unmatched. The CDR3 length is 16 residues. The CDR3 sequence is CASSEIAGAKTYEQYF. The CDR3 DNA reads TGCGCCAGCAGTGAGATAGCGGGGGCCAAAACCTACGAGCAGTACTTC.